Given below is one TCR beta chain in context. This entry belongs to a study of T cells after posttransplantation cyclophosphamide. The CDR3 contains 15 residues. The V end was cut by 2 bases, the J end by 2 bases, with 11 bases between. Germline loops: CDR1 LNHDA, CDR2 SQIVND (reference sequence). Repertoires were generated with immunoSEQ multiplex PCR, while TCRdb's copy carries only in-frame clones and drops some. The table has roughly 25,000 clones, about 82% seen once. Sequenced material: PBMCs. The V call is TRBV19, the J call TRBJ2-3; D may be TRBD1 (6 bases). This TCR was recovered from a woman in her sixties or seventies with a blood cancer, CMV-positive, and with a related stem cell donor. CDR3 amino acids: CASSIRGQITDTQYF. DNA of the CDR3: TGTGCCAGTAGTATAAGGGGACAAATCACAGATACGCAGTATTTT.